The clone carrying this TCR beta chain was observed a few times. The data were obtained in a study of identical twins. The trim removed 4 bases at V and 3 bases at J, leaving 11 bases unmatched. CDR1 is MGHRA, CDR2 YSYEKL, per germline. This CDR3 has 18 residues. Each donor was a healthy Caucasian. cDNA molecules carried unique molecular identifiers, and template switching added a universal primer site. MiXCR, applied by TCRdb to the 5' RACE reads, yields one record per CDR3 protein. This table holds roughly 350,000 distinct CDR3 sequences, roughly 9% found once. This TCR came from a woman in her forties or fifties in good health. The chain uses TRBV4-1 and TRBJ2-3; 12 bases map to TRBD2. The sequenced sample was naive T cells sorted from blood. The CDR3 loop is CASSLTQTGTSGTDTQYF. The CDR3 region has the DNA TGCGCCAGCAGCCTTACCCAAACCGGGACTAGCGGGACAGATACGCAGTATTTT.